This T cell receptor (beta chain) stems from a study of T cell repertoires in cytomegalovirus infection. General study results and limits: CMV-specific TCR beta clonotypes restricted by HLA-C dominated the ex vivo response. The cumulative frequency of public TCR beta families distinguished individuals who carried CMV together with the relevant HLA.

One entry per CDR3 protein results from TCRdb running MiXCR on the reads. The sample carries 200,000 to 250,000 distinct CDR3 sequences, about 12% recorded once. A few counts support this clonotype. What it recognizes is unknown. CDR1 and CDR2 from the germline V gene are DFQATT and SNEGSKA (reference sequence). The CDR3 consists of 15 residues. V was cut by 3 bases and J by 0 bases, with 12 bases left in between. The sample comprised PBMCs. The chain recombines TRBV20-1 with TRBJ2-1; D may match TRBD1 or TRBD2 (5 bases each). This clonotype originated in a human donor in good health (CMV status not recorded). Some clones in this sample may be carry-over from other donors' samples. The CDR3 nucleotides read TGCAGTGCTAGGACAGCTGAGGGCTCCTACAATGAGCAGTTCTTC. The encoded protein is CSARTAEGSYNEQFF.